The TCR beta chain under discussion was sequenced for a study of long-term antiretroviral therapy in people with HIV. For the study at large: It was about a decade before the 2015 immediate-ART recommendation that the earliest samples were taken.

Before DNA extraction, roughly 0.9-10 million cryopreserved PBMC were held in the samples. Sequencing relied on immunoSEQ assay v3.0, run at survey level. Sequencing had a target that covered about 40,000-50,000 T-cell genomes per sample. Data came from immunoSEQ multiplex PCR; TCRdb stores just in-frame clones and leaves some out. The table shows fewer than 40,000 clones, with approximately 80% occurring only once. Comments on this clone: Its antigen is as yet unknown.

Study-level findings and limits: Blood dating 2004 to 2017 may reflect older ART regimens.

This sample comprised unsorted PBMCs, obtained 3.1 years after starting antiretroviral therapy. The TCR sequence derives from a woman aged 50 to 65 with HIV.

The CDR3 reads CASSLDRGAYYGYTF. The CDR3 DNA reads as TGTGCCAGCAGCCTGGACAGGGGGGCCTACTATGGCTACACCTTC. This rearrangement joins TRBV6-6 to TRBJ1-2; TRBD1 aligns across 10 bases. This CDR3 is 15 amino acids long. Germline trimming cut 6 bases from V and 3 bases from J; bases unmatched to any gene: 7. Germline CDR1 MNHNY, CDR2 SVGAGI (reference sequence).